Presented here are 15 T cell receptor beta chains from one specimen sequenced in a study of T cells in Graves' hyperthyroidism and ophthalmopathy. RNA transcripts served as the template for amplifying TCR beta CDR3 regions. In the first-round RT-PCR of the TCR CDR3, the HTBI primer set was used. TCRdb ran MiXCR on the multiplex PCR reads and lists one entry per CDR3 protein. The table has 530,000 or so distinct CDR3 sequences, about 24% seen once. Sequencing input: blood. These receptors came from a woman in her twenties or thirties with Graves' ophthalmopathy.

This chain uses TRBV6-2 or TRBV6-3 with TRBJ1-3; D gene uncertain. Germline CDR1 reads MNHEY; CDR2 reads SVGEGT. The CDR3 length is 13 residues. The CDR3 loop is CAINYLSGNTIYF. The CDR3 bases are TGTGCTATCAACTATCTCTCTGGAAACACCATATATTTT.

This clonotype was seen many times. The rearrangement joins TRBV11-1 to TRBJ1-1; TRBD1 matches at 8 bases. The CDR3 has 19 residues. Germline lookup yields CDR1 SGHAT and CDR2 FQDESV (reference sequence). With V trimmed by 6 bases and J by 2 bases, 20 bases remained unmatched. The CDR3: CASRPNTRGQGVSNTEAFF. CDR3 in DNA: TGTGCCAGCAGACCGAACACGCGAGGACAGGGAGTAAGTAACACTGAAGCTTTCTTT.

This clonotype came up a few times. V gene TRBV5-1 combines with J gene TRBJ2-3; TRBD1 agrees at 7 bases. With 3 bases clipped from V and 1 base from J, the junction kept 8 bases outside the gene matches. From germline, CDR1 is SGHRS and CDR2 YFSETQ. The CDR3 covers 16 residues. The DNA for the CDR3 is TGCGCCAGCAGCTCATATTGGACAGGCGGCACAGATACGCAGTATTTT. The encoded protein is CASSSYWTGGTDTQYF. Filled out from reference TRBV5-1 and TRBJ2-3, the complete variable domain reads KAGVTQTPRYLIKTRGQQVTLSCSPISGHRSVSWYQQTPGQGLQFLFEYFSETQRNKGNFPGRFSGRQFSNSRSEMNVSTLELGDSALYLCASSSYWTGGTDTQYFGPGTRLTVL.

The sample holds a few counts of this clonotype. The chain links TRBV3-1 to TRBJ1-2; no clear D gene. V lost 3 bases and J lost 7, with 9 bases in between. CDR1 is LGHDT and CDR2 is YNNKEL in the germline V gene (reference sequence). This CDR3 is 12 amino acids long. CDR3 DNA sequence: TGTGCCAGCAGCCAGGGTAGTGCTGGCTACACCTTC. Translated, it gives CASSQGSAGYTF.

About this clonotype itself: Being one base from a much bigger clone, this may be a read error. No conserved phenylalanine or tryptophan ends this CDR3, so it is likely a read error. The J gene is TRBJ1-5, the V gene TRBV20-1, with TRBD1 matching over 7 bases. The CDR3 is 13 amino acids. After removal of 6 bases from V and 6 bases from J, the junction contained 8 bases not matched to a gene. CDR1 is DFQATT, CDR2 SNEGSKA, per germline (reference sequence). The CDR3 region is CSAGKQGPQPQHY. CDR3 DNA sequence: TGCAGTGCGGGGAAACAGGGGCCTCAGCCCCAGCATTAT.

This clonotype appeared many times. The V and J genes are TRBV11-3 and TRBJ2-2, with D maybe TRBD1 (5 bases). Trimming stripped 5 bases from V and 4 bases from J, with 23 bases between. CDR1 is SGHNT, CDR2 YENEEA, per germline. The CDR3 is made up of 18 amino acids. The CDR3 DNA sequence: TGTGCCAGCAGCCTACACCAGGACACTACTTGGACCACCGGGGAGCTGTTTTTT. Protein: CASSLHQDTTWTTGELFF. Using reference TRBV11-3 and TRBJ2-2 for the parts outside the CDR3, the full variable domain is EAGVVQSPRYKIIEKKQPVAFWCNPISGHNTLYWYLQNLGQGPELLIRYENEEAVDDSQLPKDRFSAERLKGVDSTLKIQPAELGDSAVYLCASSLHQDTTWTTGELFFGEGSRLTVL.

The CDR3 DNA reads as TGTGCCAGCAGTGTTGGACAGGTAATGGGCGAGCAGTACTTC. Amino acid sequence: CASSVGQVMGEQYF. This sequence joins TRBV28 and TRBJ2-7; 7 positions agree with TRBD1. The CDR3 is 14 amino acids. From germline, CDR1 is MDHEN and CDR2 SYDVKM. Losses at the gene ends were 5 bases for V and 6 bases for J; bases not matched to a gene: 10.

This chain connects TRBV19 to TRBJ2-1, with 9 positions matching TRBD1. The CDR3 consists of 15 residues. Germline CDR1 LNHDA, CDR2 SQIVND (reference sequence). The V gene end was trimmed by 1 base and the J gene end by 9 bases; junction bases not matched to a gene: 7. CDR3 in DNA: TGTGCCAGTAGTATAGCCGCACAGGGGGCCTTTGAGCAGTTCTTC. Translated, it gives CASSIAAQGAFEQFF.

This clonotype was counted once. V gene TRBV12-3 or TRBV12-4 combines with J gene TRBJ1-1; TRBD1 aligns across 7 bases. The CDR3 has 13 amino acids. With 6 bases clipped from V and 6 bases from J, the junction kept 7 bases outside the gene matches. As DNA, the CDR3 is TGTGCCAGCAGCAAAAGGGGGCCTTCTGAAGCTTTCTTT. It translates to CASSKRGPSEAFF.

A few counts support this clonotype. This chain connects TRBV7-2 to TRBJ1-1; D is unclear. The length of the CDR3 is 15 residues. CDR1 is SGHTA and CDR2 is FQGNSA in the germline V gene. Trimming removed 6 bases at V and 5 bases at J, with 19 bases between. This CDR3 reads CASRPPAGMWTEAFF. DNA for the CDR3: TGTGCCAGCAGACCTCCGGCGGGGATGTGGACTGAAGCTTTCTTT.

This clonotype appeared many times. The chain recombines TRBV20-1 with TRBJ2-7; the match to TRBD2 covers 11 bases. CDR1 is DFQATT and CDR2 is SNEGSKA in the germline V gene (reference sequence). The CDR3 extends over 13 amino acids. V lost 2 bases and J lost 3; bases outside the gene matches: 0. CDR3 DNA sequence: TGCAGTGCTAGAACTAGCGGGGGCTACGAGCAGTACTTC. Amino acids: CSARTSGGYEQYF.

This clonotype came up many times. CDR3 coding DNA: TGTGCCAGCAGTTTACTGGGACGCTTCTATGGCTACACCTTC. Its translation is CASSLLGRFYGYTF. The chain couples TRBV28 to TRBJ1-2, with D possibly matching TRBD1 (5 bases). From germline, CDR1 is MDHEN and CDR2 SYDVKM. V was shortened by 2 bases and J by 4 bases, with 11 bases between the two germline ends. The CDR3 contains 14 residues.

This chain connects TRBV5-6 to TRBJ2-7; TRBD1 agrees at 9 bases. Germline assignment: CDR1 SGHDT and CDR2 YYEEEE. This CDR3 is 15 amino acids long. V gave up 4 bases and J gave up 5 bases; unmatched junction bases: 10. The CDR3 DNA sequence: TGTGCCAGCAGCCCTAACACAGGGGGCGGCGACGAGCAGTACTTC. The encoded protein is CASSPNTGGGDEQYF.

This clonotype showed up many times. The rearrangement uses TRBV11-1 and TRBJ1-1; 7 bases agree with TRBD1. After removal of 4 bases from V and 0 bases from J, the junction contained 14 bases not matched to a gene. The germline CDR1 and CDR2 sequences are SGHAT and FQDESV (reference sequence). The CDR3 runs 18 residues. The CDR3 loop reads CASSSTAGQPTLNTEAFF. CDR3 sequence (DNA): TGTGCCAGCAGCTCGACAGCGGGACAGCCCACATTGAACACTGAAGCTTTCTTT.

This clonotype was counted ten times or more. The chain combines TRBV6-2 or TRBV6-3 with TRBJ1-1, with 7 bases that match TRBD1. The V gene end was trimmed by 2 bases and the J gene end by 10 bases; junction bases not matched to a gene: 1. Germline V gives CDR1 MNHEY, CDR2 SVGEGT. The CDR3 has 11 residues. The CDR3 spells CASSYQGGAFF. In DNA, the CDR3 is TGTGCCAGCAGTTACCAGGGGGGAGCTTTCTTT.